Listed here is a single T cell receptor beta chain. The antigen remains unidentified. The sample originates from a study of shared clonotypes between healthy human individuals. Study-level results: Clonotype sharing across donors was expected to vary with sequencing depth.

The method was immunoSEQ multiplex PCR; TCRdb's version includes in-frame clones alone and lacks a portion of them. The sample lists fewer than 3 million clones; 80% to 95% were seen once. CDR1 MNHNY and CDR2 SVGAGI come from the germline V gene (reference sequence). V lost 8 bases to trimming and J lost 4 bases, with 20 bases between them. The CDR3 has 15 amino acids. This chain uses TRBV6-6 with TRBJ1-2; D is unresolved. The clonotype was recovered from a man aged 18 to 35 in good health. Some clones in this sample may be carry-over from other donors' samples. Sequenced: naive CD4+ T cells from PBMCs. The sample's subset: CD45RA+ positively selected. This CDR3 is CASLPNRPASYGYTF. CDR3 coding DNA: TGTGCCAGCCTACCTAACCGGCCGGCCAGCTATGGCTACACCTTC.